This TCR beta chain originates from a study of T cells in Graves' hyperthyroidism and ophthalmopathy. This CDR3 comprises 14 residues. The V gene lost 3 bases and the J gene lost 4 bases, with 10 bases spanning the gap. Germline lookup yields CDR1 LGHDT and CDR2 YNNKEL (reference sequence). TCR beta CDR3 regions were amplified from RNA transcripts. Initially, a first-round RT-PCR of the TCR CDR3 employed the HTBI primer set. One entry per CDR3 protein, called by TCRdb with MiXCR from the multiplex PCR reads. In the table there are roughly 640,000 distinct CDR3 sequences, roughly a sixth of which are singletons. Patients affected by ophthalmopathy presented a Clinical Activity Score of at least 3, a NOSPECS grade of at least 4, and disease duration below 3 months. Reasons for excluding patients were uncontrolled infection, other autoimmune disease, pregnancy or lactation. Diagnoses rested on clinical symptoms, serum thyroxine and TRAb, thyroid ultrasound and orbital computed tomography.

This clonotype was seen at least ten times. Its target is unknown. Findings and caveats of the study: In the analysis, a 13 V-J model separated ophthalmopathy from stable hyperthyroidism.

Material for sequencing was blood. The TCR was taken from a woman in her thirties or forties with Graves' ophthalmopathy. The rearrangement uses TRBV3-1 and TRBJ2-1; D remains ambiguous. CDR3 residues: CASSQVYRYNEQFF. The CDR3 DNA sequence: TGTGCCAGCAGCCAGGTTTATCGGTACAATGAGCAGTTCTTC.